The clone carrying this TCR beta chain was counted at least ten times. Its antigen is as yet unknown. These data belong to a study of T cell repertoires in cytomegalovirus infection. Study summary: Shared public TCR beta signatures pointed to both CMV infection and a matching HLA type.

The CDR3 spans 13 residues. Trimming stripped 5 bases from V and 9 bases from J, with 17 bases between. TCRdb reprocessed the reads with MiXCR, giving one entry per CDR3 protein. The sample holds under 800,000 distinct CDR3 sequences, approximately 24% seen once. The study, taken as a whole, reports: Cumulated frequencies of public TCR beta families served to identify carriers of CMV plus the relevant HLA. Across the ex vivo response, the dominant clonotypes were HLA-C-restricted CMV-specific TCR beta clonotypes.

The sample taken for sequencing was CD8+ T cells from PBMCs. This TCR was sampled from a human donor in good health (CMV status not recorded). Some clones in this sample may be carry-over from other donors' samples. The chain carries TRBV12-3 or TRBV12-4 and TRBJ2-7; no clear D. The DNA for the CDR3 is TGTGCCAGCAGTCCGGGTGGGCGCCGGTCGCAGTACTTC. This gives the protein CASSPGGRRSQYF.